This TCR beta chain originates from a study of metastatic and nonmetastatic thyroid tumors. Findings and caveats of the study: The study reportedly found significantly higher TCR beta diversity in malignant thyroid tumors than benign nodules, in blood and tumor.

TCRdb re-called the PCR reads with MiXCR. The sample lists 49,000 or so clones, roughly a quarter occurring once. The trim removed 4 bases at V and 10 bases at J, leaving 12 bases unmatched. The germline V gene has CDR1 SGHVS and CDR2 FQNEAQ. The CDR3 sequence is 15 residues long. Every patient underwent thyroid surgery untreated. This clone was recorded many times. What it binds is not known. The V call is TRBV7-8, the J call TRBJ2-1, with 8 bases that match TRBD2. Source material: blood. The receptor's source is a male donor with papillary thyroid cancer or a benign thyroid nodule (not recorded which). Some clones in this sample may be carry-over from other donors' samples. The CDR3 coding sequence is TGTGCCAGCAGCTCCTCCGGACTAGCACTAGAGGAGCAGTTCTTC. This translates into CASSSSGLALEEQFF.